This TCR beta chain comes out of a study of blood T cell repertoires in COVID-19. The CDR3 consists of 14 residues. Trimming shortened V by 7 bases and J by 5 bases, and 16 bases separated the two germline ends. Germline values: CDR1 LNHDA, CDR2 SQIVND (reference sequence). Repertoires were generated with immunoSEQ multiplex PCR, while TCRdb's copy carries only in-frame clones and drops some. The sample lists about 220,000 clones, roughly 90% occurring once. Sequenced input: PBMCs or T cells enriched from blood (not recorded which). The clonotype was recovered from a woman in her thirties or forties with acute COVID-19. This sequence joins TRBV19 and TRBJ2-3; a possible D gene is TRBD2 (7 bases). The CDR3 spells CASTLRGGEDTQYF. In DNA, the CDR3 is TGTGCCAGTACCCTGAGGGGGGGGGAAGATACGCAGTATTTT.